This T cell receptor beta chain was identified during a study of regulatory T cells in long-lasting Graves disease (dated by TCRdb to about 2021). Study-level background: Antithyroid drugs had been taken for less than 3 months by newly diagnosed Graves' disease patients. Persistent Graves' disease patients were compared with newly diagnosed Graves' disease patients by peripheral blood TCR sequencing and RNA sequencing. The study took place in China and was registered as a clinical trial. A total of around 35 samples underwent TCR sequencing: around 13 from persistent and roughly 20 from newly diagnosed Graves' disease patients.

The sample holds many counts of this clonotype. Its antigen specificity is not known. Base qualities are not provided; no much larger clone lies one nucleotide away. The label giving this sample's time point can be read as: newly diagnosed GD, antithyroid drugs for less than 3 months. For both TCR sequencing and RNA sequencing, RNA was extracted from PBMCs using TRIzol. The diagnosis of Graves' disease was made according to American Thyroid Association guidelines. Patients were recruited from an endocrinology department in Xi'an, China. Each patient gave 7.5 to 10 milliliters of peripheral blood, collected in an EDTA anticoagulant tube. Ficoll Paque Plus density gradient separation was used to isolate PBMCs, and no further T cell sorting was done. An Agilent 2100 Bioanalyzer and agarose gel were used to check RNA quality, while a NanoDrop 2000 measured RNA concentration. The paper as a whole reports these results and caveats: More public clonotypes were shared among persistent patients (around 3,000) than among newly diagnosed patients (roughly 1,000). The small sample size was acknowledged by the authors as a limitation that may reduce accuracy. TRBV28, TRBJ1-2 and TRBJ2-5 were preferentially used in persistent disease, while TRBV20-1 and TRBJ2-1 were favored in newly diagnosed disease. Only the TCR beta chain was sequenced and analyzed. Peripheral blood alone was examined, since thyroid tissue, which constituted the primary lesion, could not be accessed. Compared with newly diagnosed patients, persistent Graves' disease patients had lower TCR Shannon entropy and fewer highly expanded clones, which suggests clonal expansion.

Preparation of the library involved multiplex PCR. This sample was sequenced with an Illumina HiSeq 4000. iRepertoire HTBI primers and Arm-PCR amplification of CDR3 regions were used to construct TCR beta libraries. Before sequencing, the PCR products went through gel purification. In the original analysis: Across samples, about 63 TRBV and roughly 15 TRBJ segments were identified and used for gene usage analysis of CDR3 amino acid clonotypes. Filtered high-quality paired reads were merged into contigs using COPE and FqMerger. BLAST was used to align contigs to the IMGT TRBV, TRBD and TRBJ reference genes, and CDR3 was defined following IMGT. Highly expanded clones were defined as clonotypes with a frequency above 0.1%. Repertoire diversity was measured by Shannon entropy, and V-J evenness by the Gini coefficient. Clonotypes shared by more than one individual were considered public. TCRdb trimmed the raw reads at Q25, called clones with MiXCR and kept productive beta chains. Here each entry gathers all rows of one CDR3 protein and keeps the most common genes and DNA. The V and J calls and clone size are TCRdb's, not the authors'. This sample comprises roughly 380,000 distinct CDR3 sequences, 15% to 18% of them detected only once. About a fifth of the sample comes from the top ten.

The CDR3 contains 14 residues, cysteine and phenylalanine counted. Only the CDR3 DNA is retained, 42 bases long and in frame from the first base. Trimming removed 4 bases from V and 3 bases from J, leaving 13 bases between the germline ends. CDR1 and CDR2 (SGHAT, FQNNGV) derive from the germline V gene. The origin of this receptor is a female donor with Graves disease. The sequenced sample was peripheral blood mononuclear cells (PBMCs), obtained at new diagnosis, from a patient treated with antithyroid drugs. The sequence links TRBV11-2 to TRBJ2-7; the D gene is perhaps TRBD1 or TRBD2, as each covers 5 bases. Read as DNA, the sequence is TGTGCCAGCAGCTCGACCCCGGGGCTCTACGAGCAGTACTTC. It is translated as CASSSTPGLYEQYF.